A selection of T cell receptor beta chains follows, all from one sample in a study of cytotoxic CD8 clonotypes in ibrutinib-treated CLL. The protocol was immunoSEQ multiplex PCR, while the TCRdb copy is restricted to in-frame clones and leaves out a portion. This sample has approximately 350,000 clones; 67% occur once, and the top ten carry roughly 6.7%. The specimen comprised PBMCs, sampled after 36 months of ibrutinib treatment. These receptors all stem from a human donor with chronic lymphocytic leukemia. Both conserved end residues are part of each CDR3.

j_call	v_call	cdr3_aa
TRBJ2-2	TRBV9	CASSVADVGWNTGELFF
TRBJ2-3	TRBV5-8	CASSFGDSVTDTQYF
TRBJ1-1	TRBV9	CASSVGSGPKAFF
TRBJ1-1	TRBV7-2	CASSFQGRATEAFF
TRBJ2-1	TRBV6-5	CASRPRRPLDHEQFF
TRBJ2-7	TRBV4-1	CASSQAPPGTYEQYF
TRBJ2-3	TRBV5-4	CASSFLRGGTDTQYF
TRBJ2-7	TRBV7-9	CASSPPGSGGAREQYF
TRBJ1-1	TRBV10-3	CATIRAENTEAFF
TRBJ2-3	TRBV9	CASSVGGYADTQYF
TRBJ2-7	TRBV6-1	CASNEGTYYEQYF
TRBJ2-3	TRBV9	CASSVAPASGSITDTQYF
TRBJ2-3	TRBV9	CASSVVLGGITDTQYF
TRBJ1-1	TRBV10-1	CASSLGMNTEAFF
TRBJ2-3	TRBV4-1	CASSHPGTISTDTQYF
TRBJ1-2	TRBV5-1	CASSQAGGYTF
TRBJ2-1	TRBV9	CASSASGINEQFF
TRBJ2-3	TRBV7-3	CASSLERVTDTQYF
TRBJ2-1	TRBV2	CASSPPGSYLQFF
TRBJ1-2	TRBV6-5	CASSYSTLYGYTF
TRBJ2-1	TRBV9	CASSVGSSYNEQFF
TRBJ1-2	TRBV25-1	CASSEYSDRGYYGYTF
TRBJ1-2	TRBV10-1	CASSEYGNYGYTF
TRBJ2-1	TRBV4-2	CASSQEEGSYNEQFF
TRBJ1-1	TRBV7-6	CASSLGVGSTEAFF
TRBJ2-3	TRBV28	CASRIAGPTDTQYF
TRBJ1-5	TRBV4-1	CASRGTVPQHF
TRBJ2-7	TRBV5-4	CASSYGGDRAYEQYF
TRBJ2-7	TRBV10-2	CASSGTAPYEQYF
TRBJ2-1	TRBV7-9	CASSLQGGNEQFF
TRBJ1-1	TRBV2	CASSEDLGNTEAFF
TRBJ2-1	TRBV9	CASSPRTGTNEQFF
TRBJ1-6	TRBV5-4	CASRKTVGSYNSPLHF
TRBJ2-3	TRBV7-8	CASSYRRDTQYF
TRBJ2-1	TRBV28	CASTLFSGRFYNEQFF
TRBJ2-3	TRBV6-5	CASSYVAGSTDTQYF
TRBJ2-5	TRBV27	CASSLLGRQETQYF
TRBJ2-1	TRBV5-6	CASSFPGLAGVNEQFF
TRBJ2-3	TRBV5-1	CASSFKDTQYF
TRBJ2-3	TRBV7-7	CASSPGQGMADTQYF
TRBJ2-2	TRBV29-1	CSVLGVAGGKAGELFF
TRBJ2-7	TRBV7-2	CASSHPGVGSYEQYF
TRBJ2-3	TRBV27	CASRHWTASTDTQYF